Below, 16 T cell receptor beta chains from the same sample are listed, as sequenced in a study of Graves' ophthalmopathy and Graves' hyperthyroidism. Beta-chain TCR CDR3 regions were amplified from RNA transcripts. After a first-round RT-PCR with HTBI primers, a second-round multiplex PCR was run. TCRdb used MiXCR to reprocess the multiplex PCR reads, holding one entry per CDR3 protein. The data show more than 1,000,000 distinct CDR3 sequences, 36% seen once. Sequencing was done on a sample of peripheral blood or thyroid tissue (not recorded which). The receptors here all came from an adult man with Graves' hyperthyroidism.

The rearrangement joins TRBV19 to TRBJ1-2, with D maybe TRBD1 (5 bases). The CDR3 contains 17 residues. The germline gives CDR1 LNHDA, CDR2 SQIVND (reference sequence). The V end was cut by 1 base, the J end by 5 bases, with 20 bases between. The CDR3 region is CASSIAQGRVAEYGYTF. CDR3 DNA sequence: TGTGCCAGTAGTATAGCCCAGGGCCGGGTCGCGGAATATGGCTACACCTTC.

This clonotype was recorded many times. The chain carries TRBV20-1 and TRBJ1-5, with D uncertain. Germline loops: CDR1 DFQATT, CDR2 SNEGSKA (reference sequence). The V gene lost 3 bases and the J gene lost 0 bases, with 9 bases spanning the gap. The CDR3 totals 14 residues. In nucleotides, the CDR3 is TGCAGTGCTAGTAAGGATACTAGCAATCAGCCCCAGCATTTT. As protein: CSASKDTSNQPQHF.

The chain combines TRBV25-1 with TRBJ1-2; D is unclear. Per germline, CDR1 MGHDK and CDR2 SYGVNS. This CDR3 region has 13 residues. Trimming took off 6 bases at V and 3 bases at J, with 11 bases between the two ends. CDR3 coding DNA: TGTGCCAGCAGCCTTCGCAGCTACTATGGCTACACCTTC. It specifies CASSLRSYYGYTF.

The genes are TRBV19 and TRBJ2-5; 9 bases match TRBD1. Germline trimming cut 6 bases from V and 2 bases from J; bases unmatched to any gene: 7. CDR1 and CDR2 from the germline V gene are LNHDA and SQIVND (reference sequence). The CDR3 has 15 amino acids. As DNA, the CDR3 is TGTGCCAGTAGATCGGACAGGGGTCGTCAAGAGACCCAGTACTTC. It is translated as CASRSDRGRQETQYF.

At least ten counts were recorded for this clonotype. The chain couples TRBV7-2 to TRBJ2-5; 7 positions agree with TRBD2. From germline, CDR1 is SGHTA and CDR2 FQGNSA. This CDR3 is 14 amino acids long. With 5 bases clipped from V and 1 base from J, the junction kept 4 bases outside the gene matches. The CDR3 here is CASSTRTSQETQYF. DNA of the CDR3: TGTGCCAGCAGCACGAGGACTAGCCAAGAGACCCAGTACTTC.

In the case of this clonotype: It may be a read error: a sequence one base away is much more abundant. The chain joins TRBV7-2 to TRBJ2-7, with TRBD1 as a possible D gene (5 bases). The germline V gene encodes CDR1 SGHTA and CDR2 FQGNSA. The V end was cut by 3 bases, the J end by 0 bases, with 15 bases between. The CDR3 spans 16 residues. In DNA form, the CDR3 reads TGTGCCAGCAGCTTCGAAACCAGGACAAGCTCCTACGAGCAGTACTTC. Translation: CASSFETRTSSYEQYF.

This clonotype occurred many times. This chain joins TRBV9 and TRBJ1-2; D is ambiguous. The germline gives CDR1 SGDLS, CDR2 YYNGEE. The length of the CDR3 is 15 residues. V was trimmed by 1 base and J by 5 bases, leaving 15 bases between them. CDR3 residues: CASSVLSVPFYGYTF. The CDR3, as DNA: TGTGCCAGCAGCGTATTATCCGTACCTTTTTATGGCTACACCTTC. The variable domain in full, completed from reference TRBV9 and TRBJ1-2, reads DSGVTQTPKHLITATGQRVTLRCSPRSGDLSVYWYQQSLDQGLQFLIQYYNGEERAKGNILERFSAQQFPDLHSELNLSSLELGDSALYFCASSVLSVPFYGYTFGSGTRLTVV.

The chain links TRBV20-1 to TRBJ2-7; 7 bases are a match to TRBD1. Per germline, CDR1 DFQATT and CDR2 SNEGSKA (reference sequence). There are 12 residues in the CDR3. The CDR3 bases are TGCAGCGCCAGCAGGGGGAATGGCGAGCAGTACTTC. Encoded protein: CSASRGNGEQYF.

The chain links TRBV20-1 to TRBJ1-2, with no clear D. Germline CDR1 reads DFQATT; CDR2 reads SNEGSKA (reference sequence). Deletions cut 6 bases from V and 6 bases from J, with 14 bases between. This CDR3 has 12 residues. CDR3 in amino acids: CSATSHHDGYTF. The CDR3 DNA reads TGCAGTGCCACCTCTCACCATGATGGCTACACCTTC.

This clonotype was picked up many times. The chain combines TRBV7-2 with TRBJ2-7, with D unresolved. From germline, CDR1 is SGHTA and CDR2 FQGNSA. V lost 3 bases to trimming and J lost 2 bases, with 8 bases between them. The CDR3 contains 13 residues. CDR3 sequence (DNA): TGTGCCAGCAGCTTTCGGGTTACCTACGAGCAGTACTTC. Amino acid sequence: CASSFRVTYEQYF.

The chain employs TRBV19 and TRBJ2-3; TRBD2 matches 15 bases. V lost 5 bases and J lost 1; bases outside the gene matches: 4. The CDR3 sequence is 17 residues long. Germline loops: CDR1 LNHDA, CDR2 SQIVND (reference sequence). The CDR3: CASSPRTSGRGTDTQYF. The CDR3, as DNA: TGTGCCAGTAGTCCCCGGACTAGCGGGAGGGGCACAGATACGCAGTATTTT.

This chain connects TRBV7-2 to TRBJ2-2; 7 bases map to TRBD1. The CDR3 contains 14 residues. V was clipped by 3 bases and J by 8 bases; unmatched bases: 6. Germline CDR1 is SGHTA and CDR2 is FQGNSA. The DNA of the CDR3 is TGTGCCAGCAGCTTTGGACAGGCAAGAGGGGAGCTGTTTTTT. Translating gives CASSFGQARGELFF.

V and J are TRBV3-1 and TRBJ2-7; 7 bases align to TRBD1. CDR1 LGHDT and CDR2 YNNKEL come from the germline V gene (reference sequence). This CDR3 comprises 16 residues. Trimming at V came to 1 base and at J to 2 bases, leaving 8 bases not matched to a gene. The CDR3 DNA reads TGTGCCAGCAGCCAAGTTTCGACAGGGCTAACCTACGAGCAGTACTTC. It specifies CASSQVSTGLTYEQYF.

This clonotype has only a few counts. The chain has TRBV7-2 and TRBJ2-3; weak D call: TRBD1 (6 bases). The V and J ends lost 3 bases and 4 bases respectively, with 8 bases between them. CDR3 size: 13 residues. CDR1 and CDR2 (germline): SGHTA, FQGNSA. The CDR3 nucleotides are TGTGCCAGCAGCTTCACAGGGTCAGATACGCAGTATTTT. Its translation is CASSFTGSDTQYF.

This rearrangement joins TRBV25-1 to TRBJ2-5; TRBD2 matches at 11 bases. The CDR3 spans 17 residues. CDR1 is MGHDK and CDR2 is SYGVNS in the germline V gene. V gave up 4 bases and J gave up 5 bases; unmatched junction bases: 12. In DNA form, the CDR3 reads TGTGCCAGCAGTGCTAGCCCAACTAGCGGGAGAGGGGAGACCCAGTACTTC. It specifies CASSASPTSGRGETQYF.

There are many counts of this clonotype. V usage is TRBV7-2 and J usage is TRBJ2-6, with unresolved D. Germline V gene data show CDR1 as SGHTA and CDR2 as FQGNSA. V was clipped by 0 bases and J by 3 bases, with 9 bases between them. CDR3 length: 16 residues. For the CDR3, the DNA is TGTGCCAGCAGCTTAGCTATGGGTAATGGGGCCAACGTCCTGACTTTC. Protein: CASSLAMGNGANVLTF.